This TCR beta chain was captured by sequencing in a study of cytomegalovirus exposure and HLA in healthy donors. Broader study findings: Presence/absence analysis assumed near-uniform sequencing depth across donors.

When sampled, the donors appeared nominally healthy, though they likely had unrecorded immune exposures. Concerning this clone itself: Its antigen remains unidentified.

Primers included in the PCR were 60 Vbeta and 13 Jbeta primers. The protocol was immunoSEQ multiplex PCR, while the TCRdb copy is restricted to in-frame clones and leaves out a portion. Here the sample spans 100,000 to 150,000 clones, about 86% being singletons. The CDR3 has 13 amino acids. Germline V CDR1 and CDR2: SGDLS, YYNGEE. V lost 0 bases, J lost 9 bases, and 3 bases stayed unmatched. The clonotype was recovered from a man aged 18 to 29 in good health and CMV-seronegative. The sample comprised PBMCs. V usage is TRBV9 and J usage is TRBJ2-1, with TRBD2 identical over 7 bases. CDR3 in DNA: TGTGCCAGCAGCGTAGGGACTAGAAGTGAGCAGTTCTTC. This gives the protein CASSVGTRSEQFF.